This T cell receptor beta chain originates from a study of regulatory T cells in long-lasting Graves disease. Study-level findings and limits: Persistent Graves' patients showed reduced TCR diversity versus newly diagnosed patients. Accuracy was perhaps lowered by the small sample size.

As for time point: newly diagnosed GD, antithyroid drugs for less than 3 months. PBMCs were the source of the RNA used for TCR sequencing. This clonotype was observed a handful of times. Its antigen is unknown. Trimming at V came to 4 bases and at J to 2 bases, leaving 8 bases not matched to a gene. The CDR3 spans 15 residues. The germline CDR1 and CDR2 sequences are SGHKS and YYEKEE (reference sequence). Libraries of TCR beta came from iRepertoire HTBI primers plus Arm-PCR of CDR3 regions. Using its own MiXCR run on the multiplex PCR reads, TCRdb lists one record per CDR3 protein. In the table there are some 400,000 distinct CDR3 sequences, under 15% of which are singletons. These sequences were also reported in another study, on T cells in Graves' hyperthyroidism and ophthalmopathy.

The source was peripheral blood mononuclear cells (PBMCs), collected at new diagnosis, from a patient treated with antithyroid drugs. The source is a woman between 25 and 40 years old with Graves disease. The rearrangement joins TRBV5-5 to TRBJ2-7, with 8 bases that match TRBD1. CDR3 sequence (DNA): TGTGCCAGCAGCCCAAGGACAGGGCCCACCTACGAGCAGTACTTC. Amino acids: CASSPRTGPTYEQYF.